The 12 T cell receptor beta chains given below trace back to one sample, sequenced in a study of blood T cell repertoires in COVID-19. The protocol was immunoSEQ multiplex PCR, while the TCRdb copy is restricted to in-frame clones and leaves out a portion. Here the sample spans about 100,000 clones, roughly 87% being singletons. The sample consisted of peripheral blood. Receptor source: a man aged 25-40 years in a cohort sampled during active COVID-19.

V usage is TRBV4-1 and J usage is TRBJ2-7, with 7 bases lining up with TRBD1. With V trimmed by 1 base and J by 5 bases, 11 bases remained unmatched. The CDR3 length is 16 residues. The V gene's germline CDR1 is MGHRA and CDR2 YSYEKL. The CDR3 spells CASSQAFRDRDDEQYF. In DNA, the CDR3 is TGCGCCAGCAGCCAAGCCTTCCGAGACAGGGACGACGAGCAGTACTTC.

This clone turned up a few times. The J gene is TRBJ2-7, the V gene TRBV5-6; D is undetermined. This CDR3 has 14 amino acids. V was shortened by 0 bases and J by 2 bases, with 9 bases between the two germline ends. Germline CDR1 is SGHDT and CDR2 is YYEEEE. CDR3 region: CASSLGRKTYEQYF. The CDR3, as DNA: TGTGCCAGCAGCTTGGGGCGGAAGACCTACGAGCAGTACTTC.

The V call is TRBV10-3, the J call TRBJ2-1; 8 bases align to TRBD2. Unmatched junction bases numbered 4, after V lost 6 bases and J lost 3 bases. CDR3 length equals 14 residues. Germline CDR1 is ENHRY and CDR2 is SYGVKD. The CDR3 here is CAIRYSGVYNEQFF. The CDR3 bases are TGTGCCATCAGATATAGCGGGGTCTACAATGAGCAGTTCTTC.

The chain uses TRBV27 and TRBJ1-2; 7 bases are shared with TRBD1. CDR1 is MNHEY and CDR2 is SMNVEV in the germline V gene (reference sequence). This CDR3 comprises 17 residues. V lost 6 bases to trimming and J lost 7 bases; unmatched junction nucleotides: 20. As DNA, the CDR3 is TGTGCCAGCAGCCGTACCTACGACTCAGGGGGTGCAAGTGGCTACACCTTC. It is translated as CASSRTYDSGGASGYTF.

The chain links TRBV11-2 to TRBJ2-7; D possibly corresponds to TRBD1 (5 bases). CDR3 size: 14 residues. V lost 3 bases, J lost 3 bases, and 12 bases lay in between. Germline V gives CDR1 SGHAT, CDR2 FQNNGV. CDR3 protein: CASSFAGKGYEQYF. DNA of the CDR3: TGTGCCAGCAGCTTCGCAGGGAAGGGCTACGAGCAGTACTTC.

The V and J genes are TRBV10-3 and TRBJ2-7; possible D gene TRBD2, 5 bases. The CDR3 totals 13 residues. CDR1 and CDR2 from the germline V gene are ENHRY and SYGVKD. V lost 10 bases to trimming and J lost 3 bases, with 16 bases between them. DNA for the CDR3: TGTGCCACCACGGGAACCATAAACTACGAGCAGTACTTC. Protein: CATTGTINYEQYF.

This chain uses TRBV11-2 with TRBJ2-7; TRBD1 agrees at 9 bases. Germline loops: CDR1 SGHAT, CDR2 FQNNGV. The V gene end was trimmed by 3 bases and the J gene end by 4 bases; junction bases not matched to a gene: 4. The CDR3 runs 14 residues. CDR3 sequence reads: CASSFSGQGYEQYF. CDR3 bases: TGTGCCAGCAGCTTCTCGGGACAGGGATACGAGCAGTACTTC.

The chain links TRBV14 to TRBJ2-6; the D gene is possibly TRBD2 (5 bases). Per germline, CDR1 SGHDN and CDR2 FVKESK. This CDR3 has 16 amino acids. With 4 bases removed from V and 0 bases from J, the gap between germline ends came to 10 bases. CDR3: CASSPLGLSGANVLTF. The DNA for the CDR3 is TGTGCCAGCAGCCCACTCGGACTCTCTGGGGCCAACGTCCTGACTTTC.

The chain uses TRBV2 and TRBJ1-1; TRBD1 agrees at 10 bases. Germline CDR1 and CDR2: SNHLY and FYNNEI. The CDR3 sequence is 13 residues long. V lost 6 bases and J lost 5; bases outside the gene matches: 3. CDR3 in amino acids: CASRDRGDTEAFF. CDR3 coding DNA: TGTGCCAGCAGGGACAGGGGGGATACTGAAGCTTTCTTT.

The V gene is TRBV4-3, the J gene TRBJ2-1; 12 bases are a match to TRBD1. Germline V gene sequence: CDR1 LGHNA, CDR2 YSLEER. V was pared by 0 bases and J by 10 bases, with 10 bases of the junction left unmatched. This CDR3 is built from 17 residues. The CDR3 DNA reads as TGCGCCAGCAGCCAAGATTGGGGGACAGGGGGCGCGGGAGAGCAGTTCTTC. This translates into CASSQDWGTGGAGEQFF.

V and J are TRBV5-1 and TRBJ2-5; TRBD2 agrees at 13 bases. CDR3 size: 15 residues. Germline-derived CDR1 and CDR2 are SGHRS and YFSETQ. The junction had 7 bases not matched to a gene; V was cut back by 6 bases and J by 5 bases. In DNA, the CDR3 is TGCGCCAGCACGACTAGCGGGGGGTCGGGGGAGACCCAGTACTTC. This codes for CASTTSGGSGETQYF.

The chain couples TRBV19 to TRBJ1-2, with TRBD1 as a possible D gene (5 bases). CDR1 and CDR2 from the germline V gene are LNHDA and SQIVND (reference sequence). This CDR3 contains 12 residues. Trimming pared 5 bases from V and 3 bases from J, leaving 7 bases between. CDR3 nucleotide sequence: TGTGCCAGTAGTGGGGCTTACTATGGCTACACCTTC. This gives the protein CASSGAYYGYTF.